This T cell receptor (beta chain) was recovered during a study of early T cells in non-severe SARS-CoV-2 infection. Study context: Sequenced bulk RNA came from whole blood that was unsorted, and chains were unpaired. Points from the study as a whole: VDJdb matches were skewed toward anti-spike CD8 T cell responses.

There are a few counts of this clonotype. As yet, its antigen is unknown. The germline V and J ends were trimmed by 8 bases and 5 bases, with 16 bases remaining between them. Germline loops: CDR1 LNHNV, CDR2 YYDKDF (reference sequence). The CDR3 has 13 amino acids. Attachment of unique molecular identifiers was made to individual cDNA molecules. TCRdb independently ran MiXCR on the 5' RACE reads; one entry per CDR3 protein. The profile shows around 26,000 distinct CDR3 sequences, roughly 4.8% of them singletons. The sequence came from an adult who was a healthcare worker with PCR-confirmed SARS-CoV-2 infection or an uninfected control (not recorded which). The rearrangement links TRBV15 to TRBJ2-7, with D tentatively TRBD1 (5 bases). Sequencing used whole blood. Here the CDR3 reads CATRAKGANEQYF. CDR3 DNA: TGTGCCACCCGGGCGAAAGGGGCCAACGAGCAGTACTTC.